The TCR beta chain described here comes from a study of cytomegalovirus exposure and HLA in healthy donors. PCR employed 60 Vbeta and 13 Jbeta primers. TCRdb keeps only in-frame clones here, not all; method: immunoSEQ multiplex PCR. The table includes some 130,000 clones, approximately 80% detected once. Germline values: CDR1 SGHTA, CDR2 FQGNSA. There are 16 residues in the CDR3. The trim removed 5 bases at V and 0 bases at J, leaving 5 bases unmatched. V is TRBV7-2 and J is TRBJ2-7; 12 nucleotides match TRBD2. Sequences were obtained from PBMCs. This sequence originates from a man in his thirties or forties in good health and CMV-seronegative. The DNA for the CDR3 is TGTGCCAGCAGCCCGTGGACTAGCGGGAACTCCTACGAGCAGTACTTC. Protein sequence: CASSPWTSGNSYEQYF. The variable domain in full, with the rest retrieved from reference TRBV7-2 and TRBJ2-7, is GAGVSQSPSNKVTEKGKDVELRCDPISGHTALYWYRQSLGQGLEFLIYFQGNSAPDKSGLPSDRFSAERTGGSVSTLTIQRTQQEDSAVYLCASSPWTSGNSYEQYFGPGTRLTVT.